Listed below are T cell receptor beta chains from one sample, sequenced in a study of a mutant IDH1 vaccine in newly diagnosed glioma. What these receptors recognize is not known. Repertoires were generated with immunoSEQ multiplex PCR, while TCRdb's copy carries only in-frame clones and drops some. The table includes 25,000 to 30,000 clones, 89% detected once. Sequencing used PBMCs, obtained from a glioma patient whose treatment included an IDH1 peptide vaccine. These TCRs come from a man aged 18-30 years with glioma. Both conserved end residues are part of each CDR3. Each record gives: D gene, V gene, clone size, J gene, CDR3 length, CDR3 protein, CDR3 DNA. A D gene is named only where the DNA matches it firmly. Only some rows state a clone size, as once, few, many or a class for expanded clones.

>NA|TRBV7-2|NA|TRBJ1-1|13
CASSVRVNTEAFF
TGTGCCAGCAGTGTTCGGGTGAACACTGAAGCTTTCTTT
>NA|TRBV6-5|NA|TRBJ2-5|13
CASSPSGTETQYF
TGTGCCAGCAGCCCCTCCGGGACCGAGACCCAGTACTTC
>TRBD2|TRBV4-3|NA|TRBJ2-5|15
CASSQVGIAGETQYF
TGCGCCAGCAGCCAAGTCGGTATAGCGGGAGAGACCCAGTACTTC
>NA|TRBV2|NA|TRBJ2-2|13
CASRTLHTGELFF
TGTGCCAGCAGGACACTCCACACCGGGGAGCTGTTTTTT
>NA|TRBV30|once|TRBJ2-3|15
CAWSVYSGLTDTQYF
TGTGCCTGGAGTGTTTATAGCGGACTTACAGATACGCAGTATTTT
>TRBD1|TRBV2|NA|TRBJ2-1|13
CASSERGLEEQFF
TGTGCCAGCAGTGAAAGGGGGCTAGAGGAGCAGTTCTTC
>NA|TRBV28|NA|TRBJ1-3|16
CASSFRSPGLGNTIYF
TGTGCCAGCAGTTTCCGGTCTCCAGGGCTAGGAAACACCATATATTTT
>NA|TRBV4-3|few|TRBJ2-2|13
CASSQERTGELFF
TGCGCCAGCAGCCAAGAAAGGACCGGGGAGCTGTTTTTT
>NA|TRBV7-9|NA|TRBJ1-1|14
CASSPGGGKTEAFF
TGTGCCAGCAGCCCTGGGGGGGGGAAAACTGAAGCTTTCTTT
>TRBD1|TRBV10-1|once|TRBJ1-1|14
CASRLDRGNTEAFF
TGCGCCAGCAGACTGGACAGGGGGAACACTGAAGCTTTCTTT
>NA|TRBV5-4|NA|TRBJ2-7|16
CASSLGIGTQIYEQYF
TGTGCCAGCAGTCTGGGTATTGGGACACAAATCTACGAGCAGTACTTC
>NA|TRBV7-2|NA|TRBJ1-2|14
CASSLGVRNYGYTF
TGTGCCAGCAGCTTAGGGGTCCGGAACTATGGCTACACCTTC
>NA|TRBV4-1|NA|TRBJ2-7|21
CASSQGLVLRKGFLSSYEQYF
TGCGCCAGCAGCCAAGGGCTAGTCCTCCGGAAGGGATTTCTAAGCTCCTACGAGCAGTACTTC
>NA|TRBV19|few|TRBJ1-5|14
CASSMGSDWQPQHF
TGTGCCAGTAGTATGGGATCAGATTGGCAGCCCCAGCATTTT
>TRBD1|TRBV19|NA|TRBJ1-4|16
CASSPPPGGGPEKLFF
TGTGCCAGTAGTCCCCCTCCAGGGGGAGGACCTGAAAAACTGTTTTTT
>NA|TRBV2|NA|TRBJ1-2|13
CASSDLGNYGYTF
TGTGCCAGCAGTGACCTAGGGAACTATGGCTACACCTTC
>NA|TRBV6-5|NA|TRBJ2-5|13
CATAATAQETQYF
TGTGCCACCGCGGCGACAGCTCAAGAGACCCAGTACTTC
>TRBD1|TRBV6-5|NA|TRBJ2-5|14
CATRDRGKEETQYF
TGTGCCACAAGAGACAGGGGGAAAGAAGAGACCCAGTACTTC
>NA|TRBV5-1|NA|TRBJ2-7|12
CASKDGGYEQYF
TGCGCCAGCAAAGACGGCGGGTACGAGCAGTACTTC
>TRBD2|TRBV30|NA|TRBJ2-7|13
CAWDPGLAGPQYF
TGTGCCTGGGACCCGGGACTAGCGGGTCCGCAGTACTTC
>TRBD2|TRBV30|NA|TRBJ2-7|14
CAWSVGGGGDEQYF
TGTGCCTGGAGTGTAGGGGGCGGGGGGGACGAGCAGTACTTC
>NA|TRBV27|NA|TRBJ1-1|13
CASSLFGNTEAFF
TGTGCCAGCAGTTTATTTGGGAACACTGAAGCTTTCTTT
>NA|TRBV5-1|once|TRBJ1-2|12
CATTEGNNGYTF
TGCGCCACTACCGAGGGGAATAATGGCTACACCTTC
>NA|TRBV30|NA|TRBJ2-7|11
CAWNFGHEQYF
TGTGCCTGGAATTTCGGGCACGAGCAGTACTTC
>NA|TRBV7-5|few|TRBJ1-1|15
CARSKSRNSDTEAFF
TGTGCCAGAAGCAAGAGTAGAAATTCTGACACTGAAGCTTTCTTT
>TRBD1|TRBV2|once|TRBJ2-7|16
CASSVIIGQGSYEQYF
TGTGCCAGCAGTGTAATAATAGGACAGGGTTCCTACGAGCAGTACTTC
>TRBD1|TRBV5-6|NA|TRBJ1-4|16
CASSSSRTGGTEKLFF
TGTGCCAGCAGCTCTTCTAGGACAGGGGGGACTGAAAAACTGTTTTTT
>NA|TRBV2|NA|TRBJ2-6|16
CASRVDGGAGANVLTF
TGTGCCAGCAGGGTTGACGGAGGAGCTGGGGCCAACGTCCTGACTTTC
>TRBD2|TRBV29-1|NA|TRBJ2-3|15
CSVDGTSALEDTQYF
TGCAGCGTTGATGGGACTAGCGCCTTGGAAGATACGCAGTATTTT
>NA|TRBV4-2|NA|TRBJ1-2|13
CASSQGGGRAGTF
TGTGCCAGCAGCCAAGGAGGTGGTAGGGCTGGCACCTTC
>TRBD1|TRBV2|NA|TRBJ1-5|14
CASREDRGNQPQHF
TGTGCCAGCAGAGAGGACAGGGGCAATCAGCCCCAGCATTTT
>TRBD1|TRBV9|NA|TRBJ1-5|15
CASSVSGGAIQPQHF
TGTGCCAGCAGCGTATCAGGGGGCGCGATTCAGCCCCAGCATTTT
>NA|TRBV30|once|TRBJ2-7|13
CAWSRPGSYEQYF
TGTGCCTGGAGTAGACCGGGATCCTACGAGCAGTACTTC
>TRBD2|TRBV10-3|NA|TRBJ2-5|19
CAISEGRLAGLGSQETQYF
TGTGCCATCAGTGAAGGGAGACTAGCGGGTCTCGGCAGCCAAGAGACCCAGTACTTC
>TRBD1|TRBV6-6|NA|TRBJ2-3|14
CASSWTGPTDTQYF
TGTGCCAGCAGTTGGACAGGGCCCACAGATACGCAGTATTTT
>NA|TRBV18|NA|TRBJ1-1|13
CASSPDMNTEAFF
TGTGCCAGCTCACCTGATATGAACACTGAAGCTTTCTTT
>NA|TRBV6-1|NA|TRBJ2-2|13
CASRPGLTGELFF
TGTGCCAGCAGACCAGGGTTAACCGGGGAGCTGTTTTTT
>NA|TRBV19|NA|TRBJ2-5|13
CASSILGQETQYF
TGTGCCAGTAGTATACTGGGCCAAGAGACCCAGTACTTC
>NA|TRBV10-3|NA|TRBJ2-5|17
CAISEVGTMTSQETQYF
TGTGCCATCAGTGAAGTTGGGACGATGACCTCCCAAGAGACCCAGTACTTC
>TRBD1|TRBV6-1|NA|TRBJ1-4|15
CASQEPGQGAVKLFF
TGTGCCAGCCAAGAACCGGGACAGGGGGCTGTAAAACTGTTTTTT
>NA|TRBV7-2|NA|TRBJ1-4|15
CASSHRAGLGEKLFF
TGTGCCAGCAGCCACCGAGCGGGGTTAGGCGAAAAACTGTTTTTT
>NA|TRBV9|NA|TRBJ2-7|13
CASSVGQKNEQYF
TGTGCCAGCAGCGTAGGCCAGAAAAACGAGCAGTACTTC
>NA|TRBV30|few|TRBJ1-2|12
CAWSAGAGGYTF
TGTGCCTGGAGTGCGGGGGCAGGTGGCTACACCTTC
>NA|TRBV27|NA|TRBJ1-2|16
CASKGGIWGRDYGYTF
TGTGCCAGCAAGGGGGGCATCTGGGGGCGGGACTATGGCTACACCTTC
>TRBD1|TRBV27|NA|TRBJ1-2|16
CASSSQGTGRISGYTF
TGTGCCAGCAGTTCACAAGGGACAGGGCGAATAAGTGGCTACACCTTC
>NA|TRBV30|NA|TRBJ2-6|16
CAWQFSGYSGANVLTF
TGTGCCTGGCAATTTTCAGGGTACTCTGGGGCCAACGTCCTGACTTTC
>TRBD2|TRBV6-6|few|TRBJ2-5|16
CASSSLGLAAQETQYF
TGTGCCAGCAGTTCATTGGGACTAGCGGCACAAGAGACCCAGTACTTC
>NA|TRBV19|once|TRBJ1-4|13
CATKRTQDEKLFF
TGTGCCACTAAGAGGACCCAGGATGAAAAACTGTTTTTT
>TRBD1|TRBV4-3|NA|TRBJ1-2|15
CASSQDRTGAYGYTF
TGCGCCAGCAGCCAAGATCGGACAGGAGCCTATGGCTACACCTTC
>NA|TRBV7-8|NA|TRBJ1-1|14
CASSLAEKTTEAFF
TGTGCCAGCAGCTTAGCGGAGAAGACCACTGAAGCTTTCTTT
>NA|TRBV19|few|TRBJ2-7|13
CASSIEGWREQYF
TGTGCCAGTAGTATAGAGGGGTGGAGGGAGCAGTACTTC
>TRBD1|TRBV30|NA|TRBJ1-2|11
CACRDRGWYTF
TGTGCCTGTCGGGACAGGGGGTGGTACACCTTC
>TRBD1|TRBV10-1|NA|TRBJ1-5|20
CATNGQGRLGGVYSNQPQHF
TGCGCCACAAATGGACAGGGGAGATTGGGGGGAGTATATAGCAATCAGCCCCAGCATTTT
>NA|TRBV2|NA|TRBJ1-2|14
CASRSLTAKEGYTF
TGTGCCAGCAGAAGTTTGACCGCGAAGGAGGGATACACCTTC